Only a few counts were recorded for the clone carrying this TCR beta chain. Its specificity is not known. The sample belongs to a study of post-analysis software for immune sequencing data. Study-level points and caveats: About 5 TRBV segments occurring more often in patients than controls included TRBV5-6, TRBV5-1 and TRBV20-1.

Unique molecular identifiers were present in the TCR beta cDNA libraries. Each CDR3 protein is one row after TCRdb ran MiXCR on the PCR reads. The data contain some 800,000 distinct CDR3 sequences, approximately 44% of them singletons. CDR1 is SGHRS and CDR2 is YFSETQ in the germline V gene. The CDR3 is made up of 12 amino acids. The receptor was derived from a girl aged 10-17 years with multiple sclerosis. The specimen was blood. The chain is built from TRBV5-1 and TRBJ2-5, with D hard to call. TRBJ2-7 matches the DNA end more closely, so the J call is doubtful. The CDR3 region is CASSTETCEQYF. In DNA, the CDR3 is TGCGCCAGCAGCACCGAAACCTGCGAGCAGTACTTC.